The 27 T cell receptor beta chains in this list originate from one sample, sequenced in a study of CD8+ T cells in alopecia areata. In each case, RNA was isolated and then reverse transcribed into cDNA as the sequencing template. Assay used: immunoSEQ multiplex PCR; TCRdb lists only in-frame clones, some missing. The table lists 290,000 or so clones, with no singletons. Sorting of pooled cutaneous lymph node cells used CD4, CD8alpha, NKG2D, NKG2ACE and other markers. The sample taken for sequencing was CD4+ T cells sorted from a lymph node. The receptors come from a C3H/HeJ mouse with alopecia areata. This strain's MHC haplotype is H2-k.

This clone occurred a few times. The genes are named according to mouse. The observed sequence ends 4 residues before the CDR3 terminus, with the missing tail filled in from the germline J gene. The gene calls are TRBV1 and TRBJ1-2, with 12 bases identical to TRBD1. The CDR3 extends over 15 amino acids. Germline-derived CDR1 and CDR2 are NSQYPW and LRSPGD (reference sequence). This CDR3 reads CTCSAPGQGASDYTF. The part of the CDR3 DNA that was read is TGCACCTGCAGTGCCCCGGGACAGGGGGCTTCC.

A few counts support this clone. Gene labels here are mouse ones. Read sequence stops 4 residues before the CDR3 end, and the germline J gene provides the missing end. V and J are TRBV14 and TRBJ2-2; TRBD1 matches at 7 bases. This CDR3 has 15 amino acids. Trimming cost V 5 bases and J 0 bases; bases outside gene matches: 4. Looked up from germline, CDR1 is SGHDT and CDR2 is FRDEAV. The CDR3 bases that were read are TGTGCCAGCAGAGACGGGACAGCAAACACCGGG. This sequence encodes CASRDGTANTG. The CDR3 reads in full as CASRDGTANTGQLYF.

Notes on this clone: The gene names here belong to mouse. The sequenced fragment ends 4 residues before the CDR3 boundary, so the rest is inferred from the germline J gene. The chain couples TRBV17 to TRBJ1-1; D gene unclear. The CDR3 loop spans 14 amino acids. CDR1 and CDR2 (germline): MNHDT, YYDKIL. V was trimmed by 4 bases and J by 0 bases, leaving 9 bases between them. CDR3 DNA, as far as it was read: TGTGCTAGCAGTACCAGGAGGTCAAACACA. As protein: CASSTRRSNT. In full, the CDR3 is CASSTRRSNTEVFF. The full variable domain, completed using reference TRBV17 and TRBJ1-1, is DTTVKQNPRYKLARVGKPVNLICSQTMNHDTMYWYQKKPNQAPKLLLFYYDKILNREADTFEKFQSSRPNNSFCSLYIGSAGLEYSAMYLCASSTRRSNTEVFFGKGTRLTVV.

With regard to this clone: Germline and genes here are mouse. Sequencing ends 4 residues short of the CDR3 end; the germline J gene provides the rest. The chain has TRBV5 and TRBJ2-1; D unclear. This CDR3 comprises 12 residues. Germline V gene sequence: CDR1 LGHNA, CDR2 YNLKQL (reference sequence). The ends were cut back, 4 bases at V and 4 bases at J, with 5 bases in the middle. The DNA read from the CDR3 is TGTGCCAGCAGCCGACAATATGCT. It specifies CASSRQYA. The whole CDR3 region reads CASSRQYAEQFF.

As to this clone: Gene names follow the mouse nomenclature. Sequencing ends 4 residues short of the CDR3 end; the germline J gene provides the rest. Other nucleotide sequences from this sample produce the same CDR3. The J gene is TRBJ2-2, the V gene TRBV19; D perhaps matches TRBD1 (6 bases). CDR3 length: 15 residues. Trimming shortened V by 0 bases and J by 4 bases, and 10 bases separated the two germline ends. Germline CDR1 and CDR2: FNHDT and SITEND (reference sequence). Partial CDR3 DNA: TGTGCCAGCAGTATAGTCAGGGGAGGCACCGGG. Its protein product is CASSIVRGGTG. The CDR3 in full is CASSIVRGGTGQLYF.

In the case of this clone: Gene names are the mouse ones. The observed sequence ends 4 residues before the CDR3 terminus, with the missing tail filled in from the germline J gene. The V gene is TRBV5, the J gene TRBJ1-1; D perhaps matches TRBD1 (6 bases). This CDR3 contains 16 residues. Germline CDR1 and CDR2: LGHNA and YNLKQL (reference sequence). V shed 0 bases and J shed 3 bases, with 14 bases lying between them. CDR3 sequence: CASSQDGQPRDTEVFF. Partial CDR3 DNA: TGTGCCAGCAGCCAAGACGGACAGCCCCGAGACACA.

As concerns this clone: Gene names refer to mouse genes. The CDR3 is CASRGDRAYEQYF. The CDR3 DNA, read in part, is TGTGCCAGCAGGGGGGACAGGGCGTAT. The rearrangement joins TRBV19 to TRBJ2-7; TRBD1 matches at 9 bases. The CDR3 extends 4 residues past the end of the read, so its final part is completed from the germline J gene. Germline V lookup: CDR1 FNHDT, CDR2 SITEND (reference sequence). The CDR3 extends over 13 amino acids.

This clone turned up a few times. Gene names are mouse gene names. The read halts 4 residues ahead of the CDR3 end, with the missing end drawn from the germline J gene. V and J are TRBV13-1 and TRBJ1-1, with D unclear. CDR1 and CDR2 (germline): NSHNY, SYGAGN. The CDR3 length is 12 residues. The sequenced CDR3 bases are TGTGCCAGCAGTGATTTAGGGACA. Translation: CASSDLGT. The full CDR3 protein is CASSDLGTEVFF.

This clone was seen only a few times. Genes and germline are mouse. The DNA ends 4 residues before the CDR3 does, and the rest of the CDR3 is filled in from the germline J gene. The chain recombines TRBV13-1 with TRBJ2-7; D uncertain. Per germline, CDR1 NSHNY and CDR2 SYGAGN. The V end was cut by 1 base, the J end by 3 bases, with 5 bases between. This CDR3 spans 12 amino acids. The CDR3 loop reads CASSDQVYEQYF. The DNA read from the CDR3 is TGTGCCAGCAGTGATCAAGTCTAT.

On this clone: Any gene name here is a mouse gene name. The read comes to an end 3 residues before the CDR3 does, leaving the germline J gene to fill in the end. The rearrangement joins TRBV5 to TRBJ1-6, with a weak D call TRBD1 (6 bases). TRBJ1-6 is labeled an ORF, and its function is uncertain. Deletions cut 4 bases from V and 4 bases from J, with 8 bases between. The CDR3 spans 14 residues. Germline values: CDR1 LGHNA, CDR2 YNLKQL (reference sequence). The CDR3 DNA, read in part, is TGTGCCAGCAGCCTGACAGGATATAATTCGCCC. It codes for CASSLTGYNSP. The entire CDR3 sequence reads CASSLTGYNSPLYF.

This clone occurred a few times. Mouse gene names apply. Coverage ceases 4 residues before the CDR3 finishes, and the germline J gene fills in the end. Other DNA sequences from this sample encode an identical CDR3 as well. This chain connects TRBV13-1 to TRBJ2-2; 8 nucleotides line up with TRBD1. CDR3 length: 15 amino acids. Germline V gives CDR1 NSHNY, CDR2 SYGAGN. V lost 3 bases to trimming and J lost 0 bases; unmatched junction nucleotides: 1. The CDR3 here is CASSVTGANTGQLYF. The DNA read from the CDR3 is TGTGCCAGCAGTGTGACAGGGGCAAACACCGGG.

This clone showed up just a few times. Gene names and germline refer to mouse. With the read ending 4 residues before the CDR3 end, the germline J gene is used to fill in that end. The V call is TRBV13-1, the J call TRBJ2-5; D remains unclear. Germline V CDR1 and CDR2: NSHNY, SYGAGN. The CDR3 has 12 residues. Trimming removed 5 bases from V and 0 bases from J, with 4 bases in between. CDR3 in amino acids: CASSPNQDTQYF. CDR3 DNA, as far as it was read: TGTGCCAGCAGCCCTAACCAAGAC.

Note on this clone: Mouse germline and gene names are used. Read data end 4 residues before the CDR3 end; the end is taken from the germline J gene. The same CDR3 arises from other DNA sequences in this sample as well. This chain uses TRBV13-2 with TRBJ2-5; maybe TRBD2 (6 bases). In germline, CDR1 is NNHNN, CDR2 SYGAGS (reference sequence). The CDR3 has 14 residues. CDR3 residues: CASGDAWGKDTQYF. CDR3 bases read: TGTGCCAGCGGTGATGCATGGGGGAAAGAC.

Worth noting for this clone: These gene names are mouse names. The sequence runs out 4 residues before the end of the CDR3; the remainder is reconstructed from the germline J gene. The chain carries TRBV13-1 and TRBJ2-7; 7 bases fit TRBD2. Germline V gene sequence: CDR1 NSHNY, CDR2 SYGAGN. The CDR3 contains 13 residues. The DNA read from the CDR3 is TGTGCCAGCAGTGGGGGGGGTCAGTAT. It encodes CASSGGGQY. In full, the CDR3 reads CASSGGGQYEQYF.

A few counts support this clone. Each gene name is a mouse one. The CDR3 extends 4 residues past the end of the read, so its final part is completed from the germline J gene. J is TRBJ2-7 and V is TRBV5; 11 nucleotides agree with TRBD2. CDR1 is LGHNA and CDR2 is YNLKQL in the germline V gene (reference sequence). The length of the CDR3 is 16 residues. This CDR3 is CASSQEDGTGGYEQYF. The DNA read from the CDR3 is TGTGCCAGCAGCCAAGAGGACGGGACTGGGGGTTAT.

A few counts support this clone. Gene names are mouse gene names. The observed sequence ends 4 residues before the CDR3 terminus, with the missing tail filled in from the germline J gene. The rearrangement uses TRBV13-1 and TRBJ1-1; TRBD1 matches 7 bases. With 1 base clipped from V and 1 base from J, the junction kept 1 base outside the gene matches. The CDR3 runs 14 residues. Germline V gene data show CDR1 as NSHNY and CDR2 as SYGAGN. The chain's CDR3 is CASSDYRGNTEVFF. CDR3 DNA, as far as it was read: TGTGCCAGCAGTGATTACAGGGGGAACACA.

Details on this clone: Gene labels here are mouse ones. The CDR3 region is CASGAEGNTGQLYF. The part of the CDR3 DNA that was read is TGTGCCAGCGGTGCAGAGGGAAACACCGGG. The rearrangement links TRBV13-2 to TRBJ2-2; D is ambiguous. Coverage ceases 4 residues before the CDR3 finishes, and the germline J gene fills in the end. The CDR3 runs 14 residues. Germline CDR1 and CDR2: NNHNN and SYGAGS (reference sequence). V was shortened by 3 bases and J by 1 base, with 7 bases between the two germline ends.

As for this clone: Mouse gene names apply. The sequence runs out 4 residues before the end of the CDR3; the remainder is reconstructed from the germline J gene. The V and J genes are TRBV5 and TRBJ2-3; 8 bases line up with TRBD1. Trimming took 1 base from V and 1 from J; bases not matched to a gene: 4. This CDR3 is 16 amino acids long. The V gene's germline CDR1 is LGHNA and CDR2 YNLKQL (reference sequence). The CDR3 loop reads CASSQATGAGAETLYF. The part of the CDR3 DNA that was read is TGTGCCAGCAGCCAAGCGACAGGGGCGGGTGCAGAA.

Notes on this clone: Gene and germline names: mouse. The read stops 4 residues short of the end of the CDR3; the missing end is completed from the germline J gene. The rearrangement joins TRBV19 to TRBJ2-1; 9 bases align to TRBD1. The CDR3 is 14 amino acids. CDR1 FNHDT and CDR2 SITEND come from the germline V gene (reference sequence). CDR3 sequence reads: CASSRQGVRTEQFF. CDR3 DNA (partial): TGTGCCAGCAGTCGACAGGGGGTGAGAACT. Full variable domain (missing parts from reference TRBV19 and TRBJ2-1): GGIITQTPKFLIGQEGQKLTLKCQQNFNHDTMYWYRQDSGKGLRLIYYSITENDLQKGDLSEGYDASREKKSSFSLTVTSAQKNEMAVFLCASSRQGVRTEQFFGPGTRLTVL.

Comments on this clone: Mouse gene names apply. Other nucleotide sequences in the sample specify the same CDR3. The covered CDR3 bases are TGTGCCAGCAGGCAGGGGGCGGGGACCGGG. This sequence encodes CASRQGAGTG. The complete CDR3 reads CASRQGAGTGQLYF. The V call is TRBV13-1, the J call TRBJ2-2; 8 bases agree with TRBD1. The CDR3 is cut off 4 residues early in the read; its end comes from the germline J gene. The CDR3 extends over 14 amino acids. V lost 5 bases, J lost 5 bases, and 5 bases stayed unmatched. From germline, CDR1 is NSHNY and CDR2 SYGAGN.

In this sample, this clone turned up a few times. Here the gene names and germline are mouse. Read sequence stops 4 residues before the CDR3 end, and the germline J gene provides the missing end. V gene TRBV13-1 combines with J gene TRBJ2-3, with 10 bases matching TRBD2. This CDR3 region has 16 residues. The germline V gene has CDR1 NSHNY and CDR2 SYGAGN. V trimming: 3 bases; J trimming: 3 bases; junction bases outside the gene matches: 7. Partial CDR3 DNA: TGTGCCAGCAGTGGGCCTGGGGGGGCGGGAGCAGAA. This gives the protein CASSGPGGAGAE. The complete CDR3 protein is CASSGPGGAGAETLYF.

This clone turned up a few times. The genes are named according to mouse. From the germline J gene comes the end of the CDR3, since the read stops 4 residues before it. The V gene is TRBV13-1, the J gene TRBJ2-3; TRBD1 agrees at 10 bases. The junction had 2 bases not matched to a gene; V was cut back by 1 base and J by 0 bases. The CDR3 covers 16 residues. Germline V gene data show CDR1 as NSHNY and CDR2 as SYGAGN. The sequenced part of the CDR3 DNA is TGTGCCAGCAGTGATCTGACAGGGGGCAGTGCAGAA. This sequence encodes CASSDLTGGSAE. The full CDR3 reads CASSDLTGGSAETLYF.

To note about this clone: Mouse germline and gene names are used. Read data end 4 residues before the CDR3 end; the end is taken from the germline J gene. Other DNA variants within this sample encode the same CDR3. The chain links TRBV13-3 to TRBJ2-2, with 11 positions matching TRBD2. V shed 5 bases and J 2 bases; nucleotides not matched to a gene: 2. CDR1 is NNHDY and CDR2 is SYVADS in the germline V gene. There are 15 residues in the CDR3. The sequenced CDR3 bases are TGTGCCAGCAGACGGACTGGGGGGAACACCGGG. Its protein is CASRRTGGNTG. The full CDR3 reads CASRRTGGNTGQLYF.

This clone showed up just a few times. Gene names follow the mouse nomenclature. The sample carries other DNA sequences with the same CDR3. The covered CDR3 bases are TGTGCCAGCAGCCAAGAGGTAGGGGAT. This codes for CASSQEVGD. The full CDR3 protein reads CASSQEVGDEQYF. The chain employs TRBV5 and TRBJ2-7, with a tentative D call TRBD1 (5 bases). The CDR3 end is not reached by the read, which stops 4 residues before it; the germline J gene fills it in. Germline V gene data show CDR1 as LGHNA and CDR2 as YNLKQL (reference sequence). The CDR3 covers 13 residues.

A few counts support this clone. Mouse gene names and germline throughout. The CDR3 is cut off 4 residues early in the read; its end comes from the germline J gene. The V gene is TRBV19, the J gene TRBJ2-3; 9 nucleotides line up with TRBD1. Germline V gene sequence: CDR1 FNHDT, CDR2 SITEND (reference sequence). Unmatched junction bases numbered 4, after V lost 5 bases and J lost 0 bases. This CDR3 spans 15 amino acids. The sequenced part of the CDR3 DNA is TGTGCCAGCAGATGGGGACAGGGTAGTGCAGAA. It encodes CASRWGQGSAE. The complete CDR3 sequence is CASRWGQGSAETLYF.

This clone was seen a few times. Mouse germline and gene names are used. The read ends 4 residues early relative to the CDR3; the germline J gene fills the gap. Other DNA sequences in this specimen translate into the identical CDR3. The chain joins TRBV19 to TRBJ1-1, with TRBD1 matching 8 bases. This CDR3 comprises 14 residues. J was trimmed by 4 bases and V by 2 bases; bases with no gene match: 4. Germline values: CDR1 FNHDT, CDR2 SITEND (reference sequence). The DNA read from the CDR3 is TGTGCCAGCAGTATTCAGGGGGCTGGCACA. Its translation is CASSIQGAGT. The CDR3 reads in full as CASSIQGAGTEVFF.

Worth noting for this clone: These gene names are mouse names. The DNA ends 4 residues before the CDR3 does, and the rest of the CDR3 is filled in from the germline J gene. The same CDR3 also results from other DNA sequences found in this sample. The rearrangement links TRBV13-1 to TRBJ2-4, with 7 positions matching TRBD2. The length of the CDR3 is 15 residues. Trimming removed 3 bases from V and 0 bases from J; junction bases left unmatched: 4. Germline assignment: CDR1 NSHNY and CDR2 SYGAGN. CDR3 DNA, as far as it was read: TGTGCCAGCAGTGTCCGGACTGGTAGTCAAAAC. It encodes CASSVRTGSQN. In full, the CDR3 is CASSVRTGSQNTLYF.